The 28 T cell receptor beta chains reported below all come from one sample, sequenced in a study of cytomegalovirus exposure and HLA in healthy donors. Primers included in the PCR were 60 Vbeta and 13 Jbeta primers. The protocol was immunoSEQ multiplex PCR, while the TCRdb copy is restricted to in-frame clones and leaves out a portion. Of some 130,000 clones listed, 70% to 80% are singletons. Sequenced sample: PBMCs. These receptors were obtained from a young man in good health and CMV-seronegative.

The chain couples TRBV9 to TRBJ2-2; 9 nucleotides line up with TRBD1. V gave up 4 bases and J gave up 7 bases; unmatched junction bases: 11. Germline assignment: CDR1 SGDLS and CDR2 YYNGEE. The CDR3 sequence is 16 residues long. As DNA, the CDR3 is TGTGCCAGCAGCTGGGGACAGGGTAGTCCGAGCGGGGAGCTGTTTTTT. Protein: CASSWGQGSPSGELFF.

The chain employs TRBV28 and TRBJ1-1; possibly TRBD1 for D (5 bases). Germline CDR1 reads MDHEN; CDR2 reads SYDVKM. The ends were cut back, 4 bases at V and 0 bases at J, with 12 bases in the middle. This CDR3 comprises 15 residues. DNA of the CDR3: TGTGCCAGCAGTTCCCCTACAGGCATGAACACTGAAGCTTTCTTT. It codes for CASSSPTGMNTEAFF.

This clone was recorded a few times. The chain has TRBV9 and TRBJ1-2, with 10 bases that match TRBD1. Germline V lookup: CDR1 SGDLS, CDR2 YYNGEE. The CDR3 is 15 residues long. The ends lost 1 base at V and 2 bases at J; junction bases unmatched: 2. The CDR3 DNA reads TGTGCCAGCAGCGTATGGGGACAGGGGAACTATGGCTACACCTTC. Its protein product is CASSVWGQGNYGYTF.

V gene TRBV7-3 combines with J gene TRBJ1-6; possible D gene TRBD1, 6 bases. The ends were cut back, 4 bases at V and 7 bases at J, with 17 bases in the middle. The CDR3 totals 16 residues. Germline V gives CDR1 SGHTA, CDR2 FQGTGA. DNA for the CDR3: TGTGCCAGCAGCTCCCAAGGGGGAACGCAAAATTCACCCCTCCACTTT. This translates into CASSSQGGTQNSPLHF.

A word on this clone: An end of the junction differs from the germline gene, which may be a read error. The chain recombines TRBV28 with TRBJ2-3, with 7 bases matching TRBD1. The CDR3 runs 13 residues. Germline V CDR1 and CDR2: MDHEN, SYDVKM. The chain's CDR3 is CAHSDRVTDTQYF. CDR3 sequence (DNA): TGCGCCCATTCAGACAGGGTCACGGATACGCAGTATTTT.

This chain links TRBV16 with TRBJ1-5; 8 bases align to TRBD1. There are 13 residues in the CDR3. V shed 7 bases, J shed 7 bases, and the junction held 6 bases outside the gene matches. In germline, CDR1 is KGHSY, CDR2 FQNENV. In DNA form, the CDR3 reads TGTGCCAGCATGACAGGGGCTGGGCAGCCCCAGCATTTT. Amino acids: CASMTGAGQPQHF.

The CDR3 sequence: CASSLVVNSNQPQHF. The CDR3, as DNA: TGTGCCAGCAGCTTAGTAGTAAATAGCAATCAGCCCCAGCATTTT. The chain uses TRBV7-2 and TRBJ1-5; unclear D gene. The CDR3 length is 15 residues. Germline V lookup: CDR1 SGHTA, CDR2 FQGNSA. V was cut by 1 base and J by 0 bases, with 7 bases left in between.

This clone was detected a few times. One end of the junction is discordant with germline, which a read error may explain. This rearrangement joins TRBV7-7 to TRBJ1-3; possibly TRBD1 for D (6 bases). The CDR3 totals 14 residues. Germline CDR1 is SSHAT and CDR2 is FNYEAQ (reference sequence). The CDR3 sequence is CASSLTGTGNTIYF. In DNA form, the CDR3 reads TGTGCTAGCAGCTTAACAGGGACGGGAAACACCATATATTTT.

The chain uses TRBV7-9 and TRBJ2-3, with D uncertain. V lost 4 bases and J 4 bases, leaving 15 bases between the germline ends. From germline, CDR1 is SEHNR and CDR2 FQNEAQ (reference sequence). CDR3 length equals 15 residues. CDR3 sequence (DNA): TGTGCCAGCAGCTACAGCCTTGGTTATGCAGATACGCAGTATTTT. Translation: CASSYSLGYADTQYF.

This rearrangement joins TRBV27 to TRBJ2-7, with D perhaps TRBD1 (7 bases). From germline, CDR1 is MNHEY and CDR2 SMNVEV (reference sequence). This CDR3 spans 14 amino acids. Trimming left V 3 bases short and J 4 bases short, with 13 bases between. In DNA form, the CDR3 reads TGTGCCAGCAGTTTGCGGGGACAGTTTTACGAGCAGTACTTC. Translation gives CASSLRGQFYEQYF.

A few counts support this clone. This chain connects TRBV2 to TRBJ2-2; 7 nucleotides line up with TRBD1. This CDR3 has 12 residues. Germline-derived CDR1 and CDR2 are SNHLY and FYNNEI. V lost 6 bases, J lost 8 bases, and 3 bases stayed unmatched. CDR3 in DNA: TGTGCCAGCAGGATACAGGGGGGGGAGCTGTTTTTT. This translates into CASRIQGGELFF.

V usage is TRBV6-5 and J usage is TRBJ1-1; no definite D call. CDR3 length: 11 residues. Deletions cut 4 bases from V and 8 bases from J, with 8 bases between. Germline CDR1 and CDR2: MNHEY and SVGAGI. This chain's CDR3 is CASSSPREAFF. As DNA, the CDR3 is TGTGCCAGCAGTTCCCCCAGAGAAGCTTTCTTT.

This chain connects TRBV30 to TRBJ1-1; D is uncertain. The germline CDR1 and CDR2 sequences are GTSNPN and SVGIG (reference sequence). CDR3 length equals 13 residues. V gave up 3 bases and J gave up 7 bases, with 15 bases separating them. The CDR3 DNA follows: TGTGCCTGGAGCCTACCACCTCCTTTTGAAGCTTTCTTT. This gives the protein CAWSLPPPFEAFF. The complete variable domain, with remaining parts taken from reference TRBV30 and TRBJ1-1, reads SQTIHQWPATLVQPVGSPLSLECTVEGTSNPNLYWYRQAAGRGLQLLFYSVGIGQISSEVPQNLSASRPQDRQFILSSKKLLLSDSGFYLCAWSLPPPFEAFFGQGTRLTVV.

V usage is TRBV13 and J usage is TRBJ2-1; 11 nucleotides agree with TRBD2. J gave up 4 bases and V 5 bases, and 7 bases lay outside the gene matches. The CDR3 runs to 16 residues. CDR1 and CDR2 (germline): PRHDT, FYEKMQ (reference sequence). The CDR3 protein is CASSHTGTSGYNEQFF. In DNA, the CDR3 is TGTGCCAGCAGCCATACCGGGACTAGCGGTTACAATGAGCAGTTCTTC.

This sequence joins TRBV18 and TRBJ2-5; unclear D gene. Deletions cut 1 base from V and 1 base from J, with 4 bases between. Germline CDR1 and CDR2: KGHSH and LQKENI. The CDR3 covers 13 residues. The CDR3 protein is CASSPHSQETQYF. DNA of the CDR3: TGTGCCAGCTCACCACACAGCCAAGAGACCCAGTACTTC.

CDR3 loop: CASRPSSTPREQYF. The CDR3 bases are TGTGCCAGCAGGCCGTCTAGTACGCCCCGCGAGCAGTACTTC. This chain links TRBV2 with TRBJ2-5, with D hard to call. The DNA end is a closer match to TRBJ2-7, so the J assignment may be wrong. Germline-derived CDR1 and CDR2 are SNHLY and FYNNEI. The CDR3 extends over 14 amino acids.

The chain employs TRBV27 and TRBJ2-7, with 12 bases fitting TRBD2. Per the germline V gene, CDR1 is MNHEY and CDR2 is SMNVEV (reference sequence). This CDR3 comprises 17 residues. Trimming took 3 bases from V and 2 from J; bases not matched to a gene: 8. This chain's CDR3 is CASSFSQLAGGPYEQYF. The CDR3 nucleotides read TGTGCCAGCAGTTTCTCCCAGCTAGCGGGAGGGCCCTACGAGCAGTACTTC.

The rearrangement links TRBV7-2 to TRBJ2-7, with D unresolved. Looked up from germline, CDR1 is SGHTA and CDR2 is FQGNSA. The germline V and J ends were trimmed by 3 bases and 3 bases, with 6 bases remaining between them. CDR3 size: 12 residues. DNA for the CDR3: TGTGCCAGCAGCTTTAGCAACTACGAGCAGTACTTC. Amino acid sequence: CASSFSNYEQYF.

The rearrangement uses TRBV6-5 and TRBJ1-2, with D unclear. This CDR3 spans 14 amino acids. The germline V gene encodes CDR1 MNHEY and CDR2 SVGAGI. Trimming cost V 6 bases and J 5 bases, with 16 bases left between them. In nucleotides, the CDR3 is TGTGCCAGCAGGCGATACGGACTGGAATATGGCTACACCTTC. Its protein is CASRRYGLEYGYTF.

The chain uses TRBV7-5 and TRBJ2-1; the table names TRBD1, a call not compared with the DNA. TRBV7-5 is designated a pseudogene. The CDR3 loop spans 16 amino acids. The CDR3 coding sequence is TGTGCCAGAAGCTTAGTAACACCCCCGCCCTACAATGAGCAGTTCTTC. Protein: CARSLVTPPPYNEQFF.

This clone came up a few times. The CDR3 protein is CASSKEGVNEQYV. The CDR3, as DNA: TGTGCCAGCAGCAAAGAAGGGGTAAACGAGCAGTACGTC. The chain links TRBV21-1 to TRBJ2-7; no check of the table's D call, TRBD1, against the DNA was made. TRBV21-1 represents a pseudogene. The CDR3 spans 13 residues.

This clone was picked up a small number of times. CDR3: CASSLGTGRNIQYF. DNA of the CDR3: TGTGCCAGCAGCTTGGGGACAGGTAGAAACATTCAGTACTTC. This chain uses TRBV5-4 with TRBJ2-4; 7 nucleotides match TRBD1. The CDR3 has 14 amino acids. Germline V gives CDR1 SGHNT, CDR2 YYREEE (reference sequence). Trimming at V came to 0 bases and at J to 6 bases, leaving 3 bases not matched to a gene. The whole variable domain, remainder taken from reference TRBV5-4 and TRBJ2-4, is ETGVTQSPTHLIKTRGQQVTLRCSSQSGHNTVSWYQQALGQGPQFIFQYYREEENGRGNFPPRFSGLQFPNYSSELNVNALELDDSALYLCASSLGTGRNIQYFGAGTRLSVL.

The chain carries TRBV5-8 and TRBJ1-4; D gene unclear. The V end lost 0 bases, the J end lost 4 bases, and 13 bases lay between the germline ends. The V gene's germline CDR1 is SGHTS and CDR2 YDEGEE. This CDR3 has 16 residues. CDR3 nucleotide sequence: TGTGCCAGCAGCTTGGGTCGGGCCAGCGGTAATGAAAAACTGTTTTTT. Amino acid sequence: CASSLGRASGNEKLFF.

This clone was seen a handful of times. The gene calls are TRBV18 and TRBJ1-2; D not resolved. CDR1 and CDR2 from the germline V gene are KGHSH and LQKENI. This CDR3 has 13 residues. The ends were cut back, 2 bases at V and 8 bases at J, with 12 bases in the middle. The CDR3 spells CASSPRREGGYTF. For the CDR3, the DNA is TGTGCCAGCTCACCAAGGAGGGAAGGGGGCTACACCTTC.

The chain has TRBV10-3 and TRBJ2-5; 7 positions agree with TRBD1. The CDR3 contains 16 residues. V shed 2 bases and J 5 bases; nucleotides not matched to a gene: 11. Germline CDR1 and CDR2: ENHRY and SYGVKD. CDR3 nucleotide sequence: TGTGCCATCAGTGAGGTGGGGACAGATCCTCGGGAGACCCAGTACTTC. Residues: CAISEVGTDPRETQYF.

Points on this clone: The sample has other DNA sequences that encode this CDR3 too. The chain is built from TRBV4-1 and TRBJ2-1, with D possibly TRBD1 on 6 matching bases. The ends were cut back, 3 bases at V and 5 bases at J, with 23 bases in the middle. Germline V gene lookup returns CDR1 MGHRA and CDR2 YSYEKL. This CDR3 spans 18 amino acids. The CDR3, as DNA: TGCGCCAGCAGCCATGCCCCCGGGACACCCATTAGCGACAATGAGCAGTTCTTC. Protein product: CASSHAPGTPISDNEQFF.

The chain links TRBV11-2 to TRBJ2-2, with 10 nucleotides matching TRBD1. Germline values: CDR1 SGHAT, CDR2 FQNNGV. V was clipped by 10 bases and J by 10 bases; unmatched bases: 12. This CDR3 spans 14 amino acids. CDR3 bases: TGTGCCACCATCAACCGGGACAGGGGACAGGAGCTGTTTTTT. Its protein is CATINRDRGQELFF.

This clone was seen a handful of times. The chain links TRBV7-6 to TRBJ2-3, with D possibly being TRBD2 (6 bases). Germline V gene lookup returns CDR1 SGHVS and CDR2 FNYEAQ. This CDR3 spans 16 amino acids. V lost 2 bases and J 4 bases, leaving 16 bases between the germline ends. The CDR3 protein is CASSLSTSSGPDTQYF. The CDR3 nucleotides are TGTGCCAGCAGCTTAAGTACTAGCTCGGGGCCAGATACGCAGTATTTT.